These T cell receptor beta chains were read from a single sample in a study of Ad26.COV2.S vaccination and SARS-CoV-2 variants. The repertoire was sequenced with immunoSEQ multiplex PCR; TCRdb's copy has only in-frame clones and lacks some. The table includes under 550,000 clones, around 89% detected once. The specimen comprised peripheral blood, sampled in a trial of Ad26.COV2.S vaccine versus placebo. Receptor source: a person between 18 and 59 years old who received the Ad26.COV2.S COVID-19 vaccine or a placebo. Both conserved end residues are part of each CDR3. A D gene is named only where the DNA matches it firmly. Size is omitted from some rows. Given values are once, few, many or a class for expanded clones.

TRBD1,.,TRBV10-3,TRBJ2-2,CAISEVQGDGTGELFF,TGTGCCATCAGTGAGGTACAGGGGGACGGCACCGGGGAGCTGTTTTTT
.,.,TRBV3-1/TRBV3-2,TRBJ1-1,CASSQMRPLSGRVLRNTEAFF,TGTGCCAGCAGCCAAATGAGGCCGCTCTCGGGCCGGGTTCTCAGGAACACTGAAGCTTTCTTT
.,.,TRBV7-2,TRBJ2-7,CASSFRTSYEQYF,TGTGCCAGCAGCTTCCGGACAAGCTACGAGCAGTACTTC
TRBD2,.,TRBV6-2/TRBV6-3,TRBJ2-3,CASGPIAGEADTQYF,TGTGCCAGCGGCCCGATAGCGGGGGAAGCAGATACGCAGTATTTT
.,.,TRBV5-6,TRBJ2-5,CASSFEGVETQYF,TGTGCCAGCAGCTTCGAAGGGGTAGAGACCCAGTACTTC
TRBD1,.,TRBV7-2,TRBJ1-6,CASSLVRIYGQENSPLHF,TGTGCCAGCAGCTTAGTCAGAATTTACGGACAGGAGAATTCACCCCTCCACTTT
.,.,TRBV21-1,TRBJ2-1,CASSKVQDNPKVNEQFF,TGTGCCAGCAGCAAAGTTCAGGACAACCCAAAAGTGAATGAGCAGTTCTTC
.,.,TRBV4-3,TRBJ2-1,CASTDSRGGAVNEQFF,TGCGCCAGCACCGATTCTAGGGGGGGCGCAGTTAATGAGCAGTTCTTC
.,.,TRBV5-6,TRBJ2-5,CASSFGRKETQYF,TGTGCCAGCAGCTTCGGCCGGAAAGAGACCCAGTACTTC
.,once,TRBV6-2/TRBV6-3,TRBJ1-5,CASSSLYSGQPQHF,TGTGCCAGCAGTTCCCTTTACTCGGGTCAGCCCCAGCATTTT
.,few,TRBV3-1/TRBV3-2,TRBJ2-3,CASSQDPDTQYF,TGTGCCAGCAGCCAAGATCCTGATACGCAGTATTTT
TRBD2,.,TRBV11-2,TRBJ2-3,CASSLLGGEGDTQYF,TGTGCCAGCAGCTTACTTGGGGGGGAAGGAGATACGCAGTATTTT
.,.,TRBV4-1,TRBJ2-5,CASSQGGSGAQETQYF,TGCGCCAGCAGCCAAGGTGGCTCGGGGGCACAAGAGACCCAGTACTTC
TRBD1,.,TRBV6-5,TRBJ2-1,CASSSTGTGAYNEQFF,TGTGCCAGCAGTTCCACCGGGACAGGGGCCTACAATGAGCAGTTCTTC
TRBD1,.,TRBV28,TRBJ2-3,CASSWDSSTDTQYF,TGTGCCAGCAGTTGGGACAGCTCCACAGATACGCAGTATTTT
.,.,TRBV9,TRBJ1-3,CASSVGGEAYNSGNTIYF,TGTGCCAGCAGCGTAGGGGGGGAAGCCTACAACTCTGGAAACACCATATATTTT
.,.,TRBV3-1/TRBV3-2,TRBJ1-1,CASSQSGDTEAFF,TGTGCCAGCAGCCAATCAGGGGACACTGAAGCTTTCTTT
.,few,TRBV18,TRBJ2-7,CASSPRDYEQYF,TGTGCCAGCTCACCCCGGGATTACGAGCAGTACTTC
TRBD2,.,TRBV7-3,TRBJ2-1,CASSQPPSGGDNEQFF,TGTGCCAGCAGCCAACCCCCCAGCGGGGGGGACAATGAGCAGTTCTTC
.,.,TRBV7-9,TRBJ1-1,CASSPKGRVNTEAFF,TGTGCCAGCAGCCCTAAGGGCAGGGTGAACACTGAAGCTTTCTTT
.,.,TRBV30,TRBJ1-1,CAWAWGADTEAFF,TGTGCCTGGGCGTGGGGGGCGGACACTGAAGCTTTCTTT
.,.,TRBV4-1,TRBJ1-2,CASSQGDGISIRDGYTF,TGCGCCAGCAGCCAAGGGGACGGGATCAGTATTAGGGATGGCTACACCTTC
TRBD2,.,TRBV5-1,TRBJ2-3,CASSGGVADTQYF,TGCGCCAGTAGCGGGGGGGTGGCAGATACGCAGTATTTT
.,.,TRBV27,TRBJ1-4,CASSFSQTNEKLFF,TGTGCCAGCAGTTTCAGTCAAACTAATGAAAAACTGTTTTTT
TRBD1,.,TRBV25-1,TRBJ1-2,CASSEPGTGGGRGYTF,TGTGCCAGCAGTGAACCCGGGACAGGGGGAGGGAGGGGCTACACCTTC
.,.,TRBV29-1,TRBJ1-1,CSVLRVSAFF,TGCAGCGTTTTGAGGGTATCGGCTTTCTTT
TRBD2,.,TRBV9,TRBJ2-2,CASSASSSGGAGELFF,TGTGCCAGCAGCGCCTCCTCTAGCGGGGGGGCCGGGGAGCTGTTTTTT
.,.,TRBV6-6,TRBJ1-5,CASSKGAQHF,TGTGCCAGCAGTAAGGGGGCCCAGCATTTT
.,.,TRBV7-9,TRBJ1-5,CASSRGYQPQHF,TGTGCCAGCAGTCGAGGATACCAGCCCCAGCATTTT
.,.,TRBV4-1,TRBJ1-5,CASSQGDQPQHF,TGCGCCAGCAGCCAAGGGGACCAGCCCCAGCATTTT
.,.,TRBV19,TRBJ1-4,CASSIDRDEKLFF,TGTGCCAGTAGTATAGACAGGGACGAAAAACTGTTTTTT
TRBD1,many,TRBV6-4,TRBJ2-3,CASSDSRTGADTQYF,TGTGCCAGCAGTGACTCGAGAACAGGGGCAGATACGCAGTATTTT
TRBD1,.,TRBV19,TRBJ1-5,CASSTQGDNQPQHF,TGTGCCAGTAGTACTCAGGGGGACAATCAGCCCCAGCATTTT
TRBD1,.,TRBV27,TRBJ2-2,CASSSTRRQGENTGELFF,TGTGCCAGCAGTTCGACCCGGAGACAGGGTGAGAACACCGGGGAGCTGTTTTTT
.,.,TRBV9,TRBJ2-3,CASTRGTSFETQYF,TGTGCCAGCACCCGCGGGACGTCCTTTGAGACGCAGTATTTT
.,once,TRBV6-5,TRBJ1-5,CASQGKHNQPQHF,TGTGCCAGTCAGGGTAAACACAATCAACCCCAGCATTTT
.,.,TRBV15,TRBJ2-7,CATSSRGGQEEQYF,TGTGCCACCAGCAGTAGGGGGGGGCAGGAAGAGCAGTACTTC
.,few,TRBV7-2,TRBJ1-2,CASSLAVGQGYTF,TGTGCCAGCAGCTTAGCGGTAGGGCAAGGCTACACCTTC
.,.,TRBV4-3,TRBJ2-2,CASSQEGRGIKSGELFF,TGCGCCAGCAGCCAAGAGGGCAGGGGAATTAAGTCCGGGGAGCTGTTTTTT
.,.,TRBV3-1/TRBV3-2,TRBJ2-3,CASSQDGSTDTQYF,TGTGCCAGCAGCCAAGACGGGTCCACAGATACGCAGTATTTT
.,once,TRBV18,TRBJ2-5,CASSPGGQETQYF,TGTGCCAGCTCACCAGGAGGCCAAGAGACCCAGTACTTC
.,.,TRBV2,TRBJ2-7,CASSDLGSSSYEQYF,TGTGCCAGCAGTGATTTGGGCAGCAGCTCCTACGAGCAGTACTTC
.,.,TRBV27,TRBJ2-7,CASSLRAYYEQYF,TGTGCCAGCAGTTTAAGGGCCTACTACGAGCAGTACTTC